The 10 T cell receptor beta chains listed next were all sequenced from one sample in a study of blood T cell repertoires in COVID-19. Only in-frame clones appear in the TCRdb table, and some are missing; sequencing was by immunoSEQ multiplex PCR. This repertoire shows almost 80,000 clones, 82% found once; its top ten account for 30% to 45%. The sample consisted of peripheral blood. The origin of the receptors is a woman in her 70s with acute or convalescent COVID-19.

The gene calls are TRBV30 and TRBJ1-1; D unresolved. The CDR3 totals 13 residues. Trimming removed 0 bases at V and 1 base at J, with 6 bases between. Germline loops: CDR1 GTSNPN, CDR2 SVGIG (reference sequence). CDR3: CAWSVLENTEAFF. CDR3 nucleotide sequence: TGTGCCTGGAGTGTCTTAGAGAACACTGAAGCTTTCTTT.

V is TRBV3-1 (or the pseudogene TRBV3-2) and J is TRBJ2-5; the match to TRBD2 covers 9 bases. J gave up 5 bases and V 1 base, and 8 bases lay outside the gene matches. Germline CDR1 reads LGHDT; CDR2 reads YNNKEL (reference sequence). The CDR3 runs to 16 residues. CDR3 amino acids: CASSQGSGRSGETQYF. Here the CDR3 DNA reads TGTGCCAGCAGCCAAGGGAGCGGGAGGAGTGGGGAGACCCAGTACTTC.

This clone was detected only once. The rearrangement links TRBV5-1 to TRBJ1-1, with 8 bases that match TRBD1. The length of the CDR3 is 15 residues. V lost 0 bases and J lost 5; bases outside the gene matches: 6. Germline CDR1 and CDR2: SGHRS and YFSETQ. CDR3 bases: TGCGCCAGCAGCTTGGAAAGGACAGGGAAGACTGAAGCTTTCTTT. Its protein product is CASSLERTGKTEAFF.

The gene calls are TRBV2 and TRBJ2-4, with TRBD2 matching over 10 bases. CDR3 length: 17 amino acids. Trimming cost V 7 bases and J 7 bases; bases outside gene matches: 16. Germline V lookup: CDR1 SNHLY, CDR2 FYNNEI. In nucleotides, the CDR3 is TGTGCCAGCACGGGGCTACTACTAGCGGGGTTGGGGAACATTCAGTACTTC. Translating it yields CASTGLLLAGLGNIQYF. The complete variable domain, with remaining parts taken from reference TRBV2 and TRBJ2-4, reads EPEVTQTPSHQVTQMGQEVILRCVPISNHLYFYWYRQILGQKVEFLVSFYNNEISEKSEIFDDQFSVERPDGSNFTLKIRSTKLEDSAMYFCASTGLLLAGLGNIQYFGAGTRLSVL.

The CDR3 here is CASSSETGELFF. The CDR3 DNA sequence: TGTGCCAGCAGCTCCGAGACCGGGGAGCTGTTTTTT. The rearrangement joins TRBV7-7 to TRBJ2-2, with unresolved D. CDR3 length: 12 amino acids. Trimming cost V 4 bases and J 5 bases, with 5 bases left between them. CDR1 and CDR2 from the germline V gene are SSHAT and FNYEAQ (reference sequence). Supplemented by reference TRBV7-7 and TRBJ2-2, the full variable domain reads GAGVSQSPRYKVTKRGQDVTLRCDPISSHATLYWYQQALGQGPEFLTYFNYEAQPDKSGLPSDRFSAERPEGSISTLTIQRTEQRDSAMYRCASSSETGELFFGEGSRLTVL.

This chain connects TRBV7-9 to TRBJ1-2, with D perhaps TRBD1 (5 bases). This CDR3 spans 14 amino acids. The V end lost 1 base, the J end lost 4 bases, and 10 bases lay between the germline ends. The V gene's germline CDR1 is SEHNR and CDR2 FQNEAQ (reference sequence). The CDR3 loop is CASSLEVTGYGYTF. The CDR3 nucleotides are TGTGCCAGCAGCTTAGAGGTAACAGGCTATGGCTACACCTTC.

The chain couples TRBV7-3 to TRBJ1-6; D gene uncertain. The CDR3 is 13 residues long. V lost 0 bases and J lost 8, with 5 bases in between. CDR1 SGHTA and CDR2 FQGTGA come from the germline V gene. For the CDR3, the DNA is TGTGCCAGCAGCTTAACGGCAGATTCACCCCTCCACTTT. Translated: CASSLTADSPLHF.

The chain has TRBV7-2 and TRBJ1-1, with D unresolved. The CDR3 runs to 13 residues. Per germline, CDR1 SGHTA and CDR2 FQGNSA. Trimming removed 1 base at V and 7 bases at J, with 10 bases between. For the CDR3, the DNA is TGTGCCAGCAGCTTAGGAGCAGCGAGTGAAGCTTTCTTT. As protein: CASSLGAASEAFF.

This rearrangement joins TRBV6-5 to TRBJ1-1, with D possibly TRBD1 on 6 matching bases. CDR3 length: 13 amino acids. Trimming stripped 5 bases from V and 1 base from J, with 8 bases between. The germline V gene encodes CDR1 MNHEY and CDR2 SVGAGI. Here the CDR3 reads CASSRTENTEAFF. CDR3 DNA: TGTGCCAGCAGTCGGACAGAGAACACTGAAGCTTTCTTT.

The rearrangement joins TRBV20-1 to TRBJ2-5; unclear D gene. Trimming cost V 3 bases and J 5 bases, with 7 bases left between them. Germline CDR1 is DFQATT and CDR2 is SNEGSKA (reference sequence). The CDR3 sequence is 11 residues long. In DNA, the CDR3 is TGCAGTGCTAGGCAGGTCGAGACCCAGTACTTC. Protein product: CSARQVETQYF.